Below are 3 T cell receptor beta chains sequenced from a single sample in a study of blood T cells in healthy people across ages. PCR was performed a second time for about 7 to 11 cycles using a sample-barcoded 5' primer and a J-beta primer mix. MiXCR was run by TCRdb on the 5' RACE reads, yielding one entry per CDR3 protein. The top ten clones hold approximately 2.1% of a sample with under 2,000,000 distinct CDR3 sequences, about 49% of them seen once. Sequencing was carried out using blood. These receptor sequences come from a woman in her 40s in good health.

There are a few counts of this clonotype. The chain joins TRBV6-2 or TRBV6-3 to TRBJ1-2, with 10 bases fitting TRBD1. J gave up 1 base and V 2 bases, and 13 bases lay outside the gene matches. This CDR3 has 19 amino acids. Germline V gene data show CDR1 as MNHEY and CDR2 as SVGEGT. Written as DNA, the CDR3 is TGTGCCAGCAGTTACCAAGACAGGGGGCGCATATCGGGTAACTATGGCTACACCTTC. Translating it yields CASSYQDRGRISGNYGYTF.

The V and J genes are TRBV24-1 and TRBJ2-4, with D perhaps given as TRBD1 or TRBD2 (5 bases each). The CDR3 length is 13 residues. Trimming shortened V by 2 bases and J by 11 bases, and 12 bases separated the two germline ends. Looked up from germline, CDR1 is KGHDR and CDR2 is SFDVKD. CDR3: CATSDSGTLLQYF. CDR3 DNA: TGTGCCACCAGTGATTCAGGGACCCTCCTTCAGTACTTC.

This clonotype was observed a handful of times. J is TRBJ2-3 and V is TRBV28; D not resolved. CDR3 size: 15 residues. Trimming removed 3 bases at V and 7 bases at J, with 17 bases between. Germline V gives CDR1 MDHEN, CDR2 SYDVKM. DNA for the CDR3: TGTGCCAGCAGTTTTAGGGTTGGTCCACCTAATACGCAGTATTTT. Its translation: CASSFRVGPPNTQYF.